What follows are 5 T cell receptor beta chains derived from one specimen sequenced in a study of post-analysis software for immune sequencing data. Their antigens remain unidentified. General observations from the study: Among 5 or 6 TRBV segments more frequent in patients than controls were TRBV5-6, TRBV5-1 and TRBV20-1.

Researchers reported that TCR beta cDNA libraries carried unique molecular identifiers. Using its own MiXCR run on the PCR reads, TCRdb lists one record per CDR3 protein. The sample holds fewer than 900,000 distinct CDR3 sequences; about half are singletons and the top ten take roughly 4.4%. Sequences were obtained from blood. Every receptor here comes from a girl under 18 with multiple sclerosis.

J is TRBJ2-1 and V is TRBV5-1, with TRBD2 matching 8 bases. The CDR3 contains 17 residues. The ends lost 1 base at V and 5 bases at J; junction bases unmatched: 11. Germline lookup yields CDR1 SGHRS and CDR2 YFSETQ. CDR3 sequence: CASSLLTFSGRHNEQFF. DNA of the CDR3: TGCGCCAGCAGCTTGCTAACCTTCAGCGGGAGACACAATGAGCAGTTCTTC.

This clonotype was seen more than once but under ten times. The J gene is TRBJ2-2, the V gene TRBV5-4; D possibly uses TRBD1 or TRBD2 (5 bases each). The CDR3 covers 13 residues. V was shortened by 5 bases and J by 5 bases, with 10 bases between the two germline ends. Germline values: CDR1 SGHNT, CDR2 YYREEE (reference sequence). CDR3 coding DNA: TGTGCCAGCAGACCCTGGGGGACCGGGGAGCTGTTTTTT. Its translation: CASRPWGTGELFF.

This clonotype occurred a few times. The V call is TRBV15, the J call TRBJ2-5, with 9 bases that match TRBD1. The germline gives CDR1 LNHNV, CDR2 YYDKDF (reference sequence). V was pared by 5 bases and J by 5 bases, with 6 bases of the junction left unmatched. This CDR3 spans 14 amino acids. DNA for the CDR3: TGTGCCACCAGCTCTACCGGACAGGGGGAGACCCAGTACTTC. This encodes CATSSTGQGETQYF. Looking up the rest from reference TRBV15 and TRBJ2-5 gives the full variable domain: DAMVIQNPRYQVTQFGKPVTLSCSQTLNHNVMYWYQQKSSQAPKLLFHYYDKDFNNEADTPDNFQSRRPNTSFCFLDIRSPGLGDTAMYLCATSSTGQGETQYFGPGTRLLVL.

DNA of the CDR3: TGTGCCAGCAGTCGATGGACTATTACTAGCACAGATACGCAGTATTTT. Amino acid sequence: CASSRWTITSTDTQYF. The genes are TRBV6-5 and TRBJ2-3; possible D gene TRBD2, 6 bases. Trimming took 5 bases from V and 0 from J, leaving 15 bases between them. The V gene's germline CDR1 is MNHEY and CDR2 SVGAGI. This CDR3 comprises 16 residues.

This clonotype was recorded once. This chain joins TRBV5-1 and TRBJ2-5, with D tentatively TRBD2 (6 bases). The J call is doubtful: the DNA matches TRBJ2-7 better. This CDR3 spans 16 amino acids. CDR1 and CDR2 (germline): SGHRS, YFSETQ. The CDR3 DNA reads TGCGCCAGCAGCTTGGCCGGGCTAGCGCCGACCTACGAGCAGTACTTC. It encodes CASSLAGLAPTYEQYF.